This TCR beta chain was sequenced for a study of blood T cell repertoires in COVID-19. The overall study: PBMCs, B-cell-depleted T cells, or T cells provided the cDNA or gDNA that made up the material.

This table comes from immunoSEQ multiplex PCR, and its TCRdb copy is limited to in-frame clones, with some not included. The table has about 140,000 clones, approximately 83% seen once. Assignment of participants to cohorts was predicated upon participant-reported clinical history. The V gene lost 4 bases and the J gene lost 3 bases, with 7 bases spanning the gap. This CDR3 has 12 residues. The V gene's germline CDR1 is MNHEY and CDR2 SVGEGT. The material sequenced was PBMCs or T cells enriched from blood (not recorded which). This sequence was found in a man in his 70s who had been exposed to COVID-19. The chain links TRBV6-2 or TRBV6-3 to TRBJ2-7; D gene unclear. The CDR3 spells CASSFRSYEQYF. The CDR3 nucleotides are TGTGCCAGCAGTTTTAGAAGCTACGAGCAGTACTTC.